These T cell receptor beta chains were read from a single sample in a study of naive and memory T cell subsets. In TCRdb, the UMI-ligation and nested PCR reads were re-called with MiXCR into one record per CDR3 protein. The repertoire has some 20,000 distinct CDR3 sequences, roughly 9% of them found once; the top ten carry approximately 6.3%. Sequenced material: skin, taken from a tuberculin skin test site. Receptors were obtained from an adult in good health. CDR3s include the opening cysteine and the closing phenylalanine or tryptophan. The D gene is left open where the match is weak. Some rows mark clone size as missing; the rest say once, few, many or name a class of expanded clone.

>TRBD1|many|TRBJ1-2|TRBV11-2
CASSLIATGRVDYGYTF
TGTGCCAGCAGCTTAATCGCGACAGGGAGAGTCGACTATGGCTACACCTTC
>-|many|TRBJ1-2|TRBV6-5
CASSYSSNYGYTF
TGTGCCAGCAGTTACTCCAGTAACTATGGCTACACCTTC
>TRBD1|-|TRBJ1-4|TRBV4-2
CASSQDRPNPGQGGATNEKLFF
TGTGCCAGCAGCCAAGATCGCCCTAATCCGGGACAGGGGGGTGCAACTAATGAAAAACTGTTTTTT
>-|few|TRBJ2-6|TRBV3-1
CASSNGLDRGSGANVLTF
TGTGCCAGCAGCAACGGACTGGATCGGGGGTCTGGGGCCAACGTCCTGACTTTC
>TRBD2|-|TRBJ2-5|TRBV7-2
CASSLAVTSGGQTQYF
TGTGCCAGCAGCTTAGCGGTGACTAGCGGGGGTCAGACCCAGTACTTC
>TRBD1|-|TRBJ1-4|TRBV2
CASSRQGTNEKLFF
TGTGCCAGCAGTCGACAGGGTACTAATGAAAAACTGTTTTTT
>TRBD1|many|TRBJ1-1|TRBV18
CASSPFFRGMNTEAFF
TGTGCCAGCTCACCATTCTTCAGGGGGATGAACACTGAAGCTTTCTTT
>TRBD1|many|TRBJ2-7|TRBV15
CATSARDRGYEQYF
TGTGCCACCAGCGCACGGGACAGGGGATACGAGCAGTACTTC
>TRBD1|-|TRBJ1-1|TRBV4-1
CASSQGQVNTEAFF
TGCGCCAGCAGCCAGGGACAGGTAAACACTGAAGCTTTCTTT
>TRBD2|many|TRBJ2-2|TRBV10-3
CAIRGAGGLLNTGELFF
TGTGCCATCAGGGGAGCGGGAGGGCTTCTAAACACCGGGGAGCTGTTTTTT
>TRBD2|few|TRBJ2-1|TRBV3-1
CASSLTSGDPSYNEQFF
TGTGCCAGCAGCCTGACTAGCGGTGACCCCTCCTACAATGAGCAGTTCTTC
>TRBD2|medium-sized|TRBJ2-5|TRBV6-2/TRBV6-3
CASSRLADPKETQYF
TGTGCCAGCAGCCGACTAGCGGACCCAAAAGAGACCCAGTACTTC
>-|-|TRBJ2-3|TRBV10-3
CATAMADSTDTQYF
TGTGCCACCGCTATGGCGGATTCCACAGATACGCAGTATTTT
>-|many|TRBJ2-1|TRBV29-1
CSVRGIYNEQFF
TGCAGCGTGCGAGGGATATACAATGAGCAGTTCTTC
>TRBD2|-|TRBJ2-1|TRBV20-1
CSASLSGGRNEQFF
TGCAGTGCTAGTCTTAGCGGGGGGCGGAATGAGCAGTTCTTC
>-|-|TRBJ1-6|TRBV28
CASSFSMAGGQQYSPLHF
TGTGCCAGCAGTTTTTCTATGGCGGGGGGCCAACAGTATTCACCCCTCCACTTT
>TRBD2|many|TRBJ2-2|TRBV28
CASSSGTSGRWTGELFF
TGTGCCAGCAGTTCGGGGACTAGCGGGAGGTGGACCGGGGAGCTGTTTTTT
>TRBD1|many|TRBJ2-7|TRBV7-3
CASSWGQGASEQYF
TGTGCCAGCAGCTGGGGACAGGGGGCGAGTGAGCAGTACTTC
>TRBD2|many|TRBJ2-3|TRBV6-5
CASRNLVSGGRADTQYF
TGTGCCAGCAGAAACCTAGTCAGCGGGGGGAGAGCAGATACGCAGTATTTT
>-|many|TRBJ2-6|TRBV12-3/TRBV12-4
CASRPGVGANVLTF
TGTGCCAGCAGACCAGGGGTTGGGGCCAACGTCCTGACTTTC
>-|many|TRBJ2-5|TRBV12-3/TRBV12-4
CASSFSPGGVGGETQYF
TGTGCCAGCAGTTTCAGCCCGGGTGGGGTCGGGGGAGAGACCCAGTACTTC
>TRBD2|-|TRBJ2-1|TRBV25-1
CASSEFRLAGGNEQFF
TGTGCCAGCAGTGAATTCCGACTAGCGGGAGGCAATGAGCAGTTCTTC
>TRBD1|-|TRBJ2-1|TRBV27
CASSSLDRDGEQFF
TGTGCCAGCAGTTCCCTGGACAGGGACGGGGAGCAGTTCTTC
>TRBD1|medium-sized|TRBJ2-3|TRBV6-1
CASSEGQGADTQYF
TGTGCCAGCAGTGAGGGACAGGGGGCAGATACGCAGTATTTT
>TRBD2|few|TRBJ2-7|TRBV10-2
CASSYNRLVAGVYEQYF
TGCGCCAGCAGTTATAACAGGCTCGTAGCGGGAGTCTACGAGCAGTACTTC
>-|many|TRBJ2-3|TRBV5-1
CASSLGGRGPDTQYF
TGCGCCAGCAGCTTGGGCGGGCGGGGCCCAGATACGCAGTATTTT
>TRBD1|many|TRBJ2-2|TRBV29-1
CSVVGQGNTGELFF
TGCAGCGTTGTGGGACAGGGGAACACCGGGGAGCTGTTTTTT
>-|many|TRBJ2-7|TRBV7-2
CASSPQSASYEQYF
TGTGCCAGCAGCCCTCAATCGGCTTCCTACGAGCAGTACTTC
>-|medium-sized|TRBJ2-3|TRBV12-3/TRBV12-4
CASSFSGPTDTQYF
TGTGCCAGCAGTTTCTCGGGACCCACAGATACGCAGTATTTT
>-|-|TRBJ1-1|TRBV20-1
CSARAGNTEAFF
TGCAGTGCTAGGGCGGGAAACACTGAAGCTTTCTTT
>-|many|TRBJ2-3|TRBV12-5
CASGLAGEVGNTQYF
TGTGCTAGTGGTTTGGCGGGAGAGGTTGGAAATACGCAGTATTTT
>-|few|TRBJ2-6|TRBV5-1
CASSTDGSMSSGANVLTF
TGCGCCAGCAGCACCGACGGAAGCATGAGCTCTGGGGCCAACGTCCTGACTTTC
>TRBD2|many|TRBJ2-3|TRBV4-3
CASSHRLAGTDTQYF
TGCGCCAGCAGCCACCGGCTAGCGGGGACAGATACGCAGTATTTT
>TRBD1|many|TRBJ2-1|TRBV7-2
CASSLVPGGFEQFF
TGTGCCAGCAGCTTAGTCCCAGGGGGCTTTGAGCAGTTCTTC
>TRBD2|medium-sized|TRBJ2-3|TRBV6-6
CASRRPGLAGSF
TGTGCCAGCAGGCGACCGGGACTAGCGGGATCCTTT
>TRBD1|-|TRBJ1-2|TRBV6-9
CASRSKRQGSSYGYTF
TGTGCCAGCAGATCCAAACGACAGGGTAGTAGCTATGGCTACACCTTC
>-|-|TRBJ2-7|TRBV10-3
CATRPTTYEQYF
TGTGCCACACGTCCCACCACCTACGAGCAGTACTTC
>TRBD1|many|TRBJ1-4|TRBV29-1
CSVRDRTNEKLFF
TGCAGCGTCCGGGACAGAACTAATGAAAAACTGTTTTTT
>-|many|TRBJ2-1|TRBV27
CASSLWAGNLEQFF
TGTGCCAGCAGTCTGTGGGCAGGGAATCTTGAGCAGTTCTTC
>TRBD2|-|TRBJ2-5|TRBV29-1
CSVAKSGTSAETQYF
TGCAGCGTTGCCAAATCGGGGACTAGCGCAGAGACCCAGTACTTC
>-|-|TRBJ1-5|TRBV6-1
CASSEAHTISNQPQHF
TGTGCCAGCAGTGAAGCGCACACGATTAGCAATCAGCCCCAGCATTTT
>TRBD2|many|TRBJ2-2|TRBV6-6
CASIKAGSTNTGELFF
TGTGCCAGCATCAAAGCGGGATCTACGAACACCGGGGAGCTGTTTTTT
>TRBD1|medium-sized|TRBJ1-2|TRBV29-1
CSVYTGTGDGYTF
TGCAGCGTCTACACCGGGACAGGGGATGGCTACACCTTC
>-|few|TRBJ2-7|TRBV6-6
CASSYRGEEQYF
TGTGCCAGCAGTTACAGGGGCGAGGAGCAGTACTTC
>-|many|TRBJ2-7|TRBV20-1
CSARDLYEQYF
TGCAGTGCTAGAGATCTCTACGAGCAGTACTTC
>-|medium-sized|TRBJ2-7|TRBV7-3
CASSLTGSGPYEQYF
TGTGCCAGCAGCTTAACGGGTAGCGGACCATACGAGCAGTACTTC
>-|-|TRBJ1-2|TRBV12-3/TRBV12-4
CASSPDRIYGYTF
TGTGCCAGCAGTCCCGACAGGATCTATGGCTACACCTTC
>-|medium-sized|TRBJ2-2|TRBV29-1
CSVERGPGFTGELFF
TGCAGCGTTGAGAGAGGTCCAGGTTTCACCGGGGAGCTGTTTTTT
>TRBD2|many|TRBJ2-1|TRBV6-2/TRBV6-3
CASSSTSGAYNEQFF
TGTGCCAGCAGTTCGACTAGCGGCGCCTACAATGAGCAGTTCTTC
>TRBD2|few|TRBJ2-3|TRBV27
CASSLIPLTSPDTQYF
TGTGCCAGCAGTCTGATACCACTGACTAGCCCAGATACGCAGTATTTT
>TRBD1|medium-sized|TRBJ2-1|TRBV24-1
CATSVVTGSNEQFF
TGTGCCACCAGTGTTGTGACAGGGTCAAATGAGCAGTTCTTC
>-|-|TRBJ2-1|TRBV4-1
CASSHGVGWRDSYNEQFF
TGCGCCAGCAGCCATGGCGTTGGGTGGCGGGATTCCTACAATGAGCAGTTCTTC
>TRBD2|few|TRBJ2-1|TRBV5-1
CASTLAGVGNEQFF
TGCGCCAGCACCTTAGCGGGAGTAGGCAATGAGCAGTTCTTC
>TRBD2|many|TRBJ2-7|TRBV20-1
CSGLAPPTSGAPYEQYF
TGCAGTGGACTAGCCCCTCCAACTAGCGGGGCTCCCTACGAGCAGTACTTC
>-|-|TRBJ1-5|TRBV7-8
CASSLVGTTYNDNQPQHF
TGTGCCAGCAGCTTAGTCGGGACAACTTATAATGACAATCAGCCCCAGCATTTT
>-|-|TRBJ2-4|TRBV14
CASSQETPNKPKNIQYF
TGTGCCAGCAGCCAAGAAACCCCTAACAAACCCAAAAACATTCAGTACTTC